This TCR beta chain was identified during a study of neurological immune-mediated disorders. Looking at the study overall: The multiple sclerosis group of approximately 35 included some 30 relapsing-remitting and 3 secondary progressive patients.

The method for making cDNA was 5'RACE, and it used 10-nucleotide random UMIs. The output of every sequencing run, over 180 million TCR-beta sequences, came from 15-18 subjects. TCRdb fed the 5' RACE reads into MiXCR, producing one record per CDR3 protein. Here the sample spans some 56,000 distinct CDR3 sequences, approximately 3.9% being singletons. This clonotype is categorized as medium-sized. V was clipped by 0 bases and J by 2 bases, with 8 bases between them. Germline loops: CDR1 SGHTS, CDR2 YDEGEE. This CDR3 is 14 amino acids long. This sequence joins TRBV5-8 and TRBJ2-5; TRBD1 is a possible D gene (5 bases). What was sequenced was PBMCs. This clonotype originated in a man in his sixties with multiple sclerosis. Written as DNA, the CDR3 is TGTGCCAGCAGCTTGGGTGCAGGGCAAGAGACCCAGTACTTC. Translating it yields CASSLGAGQETQYF.